The T cell receptor beta chain described here comes from a study of preoperative IRX-2 immunotherapy in early breast cancer. Treatment: preoperative locoregional IRX-2 cytokine immunotherapy. Patients received preoperative, locoregional IRX-2 cytokine immunotherapy in a phase Ib study. There are 11 residues in the CDR3. Only in-frame clones appear in the TCRdb table, and some are missing; sequencing was by immunoSEQ multiplex PCR. The sample has about 32,000 clones, roughly 87% seen once; the top ten hold around 2.5%. This sequence was found in a human donor with breast cancer. This rearrangement joins TRBV6-7 to TRBJ1-2; D possibly corresponds to TRBD1 (5 bases). TRBV6-7 is treated as an ORF (open reading frame) with a function not yet certain. The starting material was lymph node tissue, obtained from a patient treated with IRX-2 immunotherapy. CDR3 sequence reads: CASGGTVGYTF. The CDR3 DNA reads as TGTGCTAGCGGGGGGACGGTTGGCTACACCTTC.